This T cell receptor beta chain was observed in a study of blood T cell repertoires in COVID-19. Cohort 3 recovery required two negative PCRs, clearance, or symptom resolution. The CDR3 covers 11 residues. The V and J ends lost 3 bases and 10 bases respectively, with 7 bases between them. The germline gives CDR1 SNHLY, CDR2 FYNNEI. Original handling: Amplification of reference gene primers provided the estimated nucleated cell counts. TCRdb's copy holds only in-frame clones and misses some; the assay was immunoSEQ multiplex PCR. That table gives V, J and clone size, and the DNA gave D and trimming. The data contain some 490,000 clones, approximately 90% of them singletons.

Sequenced input: PBMCs or T cells enriched from blood (not recorded which). J is TRBJ2-1 and V is TRBV2; unclear D gene. This clonotype originated in a woman aged 55 to 70 who had recovered from COVID-19. CDR3 region: CASSDPREQFF. CDR3 nucleotide sequence: TGTGCCAGCAGTGATCCCAGGGAGCAGTTCTTC.